This T cell receptor beta chain was retrieved from a study of cytomegalovirus exposure and HLA in healthy donors (dated by TCRdb to 2016 to 2017). About the investigation overall: According to an earlier analysis of several hundred of the donors, some 180 million T cells yielded over 100 million unique TCR beta sequences and less than 300 Gb of sequence data. Typing coverage differed by locus: A, B, C, DRB1 and DQB1 were typed in about 620-640 donors, DQA1 in 500 to 550, DPA1 in 600 to 610, and DPB1 in roughly 450. A later genetic analysis used genome-wide SNP genotypes for 398 of the 666 donors, treating that subset as a discovery cohort. The study used immunosequencing to profile the T cell repertoires of around 600 subjects and linked those repertoires to cytomegalovirus serostatus. On average, 235,054 unique TCR beta nucleotide sequences were sequenced per donor among some 420 genotyped donors of the cohort, with roughly 18% of those sequences being non-productive. High-throughput TCR immunosequencing, statistical association of individual TCRs with disease status, and machine learning were combined to predict cytomegalovirus infection status. Donor age, sex, ethnicity and CMV serostatus were compiled together with the repertoire data. Among the roughly 400 genotyped donors, under 90% belonged to the genetic ancestry cluster associated with self-reported Caucasian donors. In a later analysis, previously published TCR beta repertoires from about 670 donors were re-analyzed and high-resolution HLA genotyping was added so that TCR occurrence patterns could be studied. Along with the approximately 600-subject first cohort, a separate validation cohort of some 130 different subjects was used. The later analysis used no new phenotypic data to find candidate immune exposures, relying instead on TCR beta sequences and their occurrence across donors. In an earlier analysis of a few hundred of the donors, high-throughput TCR beta sequencing was used to judge whether each TCR beta V gene segment behaved as functional or pseudogenic. The aim of the study was to test whether cataloging public T cell receptors could identify signatures of past pathogen exposure. HLA typing included class I and class II loci at four-digit resolution. An early release covering roughly 640 HLA-typed donors comprised about 300 gigabases of sequencing data and 85 million to 100 million unique TCR sequences. Every discovery cohort repertoire had been produced on one sequencing platform. A few DR-DQ haplotypes were treated as single units for association and clustering because of strong linkage in the cohort.

In total, roughly 670 healthy bone marrow donors made up the cohort. Cohort members were all nominally healthy when sampled, although unrecorded immune exposures were likely present. The donor tested CMV seropositive, placing the donor among the 290 or so seropositive members of the cohort. Every donor gave a peripheral blood sample, and the peripheral blood mononuclear cells from that sample were used for TCR beta sequencing. The Qiagen DNeasy Blood Extraction Kit was used to extract genomic DNA from the blood cell samples. To note about this clone: Its recognized antigen is unknown. Qualities for individual bases were not recorded, and no much larger clone is one base off.

CDR1 and CDR2 (SGHNT, YYREEE) derive from the germline V gene (reference sequence). The CDR3 measures 14 amino acids from cysteine to phenylalanine. The DNA shown is the 42-base CDR3, in frame from base 1. Trimming removed 0 bases from V and 4 bases from J, leaving 11 bases between the germline ends. Beyond this particular receptor, the publication reports: A later genetic analysis associated a missense DCLRE1C variant with V-gene and J-gene trimming of TCR beta chains, and an independent cohort replicated the association. The sequencing pipeline was judged likely to have produced a cluster of highly shared sequence variants as a technical artifact. Compared with the roughly 600-donor mean, donors in an Asian-associated ancestry cluster had fewer N-insertions in productive TCRs, according to a later genetic analysis. Broadly in line with IMGT annotations, most TCR beta V segments showed up in productive rearrangements about 87% or about 30% of the time in an earlier analysis of around 600 of the donors. A further reported finding was that TCR beta sequences accurately predicted the HLA-A and HLA-B alleles for most subjects in the first cohort. In a later analysis, 16,951 TCR beta sequences were associated with specific HLA alleles at a false discovery rate of 0.05. Because counts were too low, some 17 rarely observed V segments, including chromosome 9 orphons, were excluded from the earlier analysis of several hundred of the donors. Some IMGT-functional V segments, including TRBV6-2 and TRBV6-3, could not be told apart with the 87-base-pair reads, so those segments were excluded. Across donors, most TCR sequences were observed very rarely, whereas some public TCRs were present in many individuals. Strong co-occurrence of HLA alleles, especially DR and DQ, made assigning TCR associations to individual alleles difficult. Correlated functional status among segregating V segments might be attributable to linkage disequilibrium, but an unknown experimental factor could not be ruled out. Roughly uniform sequencing depth across donors was assumed in presence/absence analyses, although this assumption may not hold. A later analysis found that most CMV-associated TCR beta chains appeared HLA-restricted, with HLA associations seemingly driven largely by CMV exposure. In a later analysis, several top co-occurrence clusters were reported to appear linked to parvovirus B19, influenza, CMV and Epstein-Barr virus. A later analysis found that HLA-associated TCR beta chains were more clonally expanded and had lower generation probabilities than equally common non-associated chains. HLA typing was unavailable for some donors at each locus, so association tests used only the typed subset. The classifier was reported to diagnose cytomegalovirus status with high specificity and sensitivity in both the original and validation cohorts. This cohort had only TCR beta chains sequenced, and the lack of alpha or paired-chain data limited which features could be detected. For the cohort, immune exposure information was limited to CMV serostatus. In vitro tests confirmed that three of the cytomegalovirus-associated TCR beta chains recognize cytomegalovirus antigens. A total of roughly 160 TCR beta chains were listed by the study as associated with cytomegalovirus. According to the authors, the approach could potentially be generalized to other disease states and immunological phenotypes. In a later analysis, TCR association rates were found to vary across HLA loci, with the most associated TCRs seen for DRB1 alleles and the fewest for HLA-C alleles.

Libraries were built with the immunoSEQ multiplex PCR assay. For the multiplex PCR, a mixture combining 60 forward primers for TCR Vbeta segments and 13 reverse primers for TCR Jbeta segments was used. Amplification of the CDR3 region of rearranged TCR beta genes was performed with a multiplex PCR assay on genomic DNA. Amplified TCR beta libraries were sequenced as 87-base-pair reads on the Illumina HiSeq System. The authors processed their data as follows. A later analysis tallied roughly 80 million unique TCR beta chains across the roughly 610 repertoires, and about 12 million of those chains were shared by two or more donors. To remove PCR and sequencing errors, raw reads were error-corrected and collapsed into unique sequences using a nearest-neighbor algorithm that merged closely related sequences. Alignment of CDR3 sequences to IMGT reference sequences was used to assign V, D and J gene segments. Each retained sequence needed at least a six-nucleotide match to both a V gene segment and a J gene segment. Rearrangements were called productive when the CDR3 lacked stop codons and stayed in frame with V and J; all others were non-productive. CDR3 was defined according to IMGT convention as the region running from the second conserved V-encoded cysteine to the conserved J-encoded phenylalanine. Sequences without an unambiguous match to a single V gene segment were excluded from the earlier analysis of several hundred of the donors. An earlier analysis of 550 to 650 of the donors classified V segments as functional when productive rearrangements were above 56.7% and as segregating when the standard deviation between donors was above 5%. To diagnose cytomegalovirus status from the catalog of TCR beta chain sequences, a statistical classification framework was built. In a later analysis, TCR nucleotide sequences were compared against IMGT/GENE-DB human TR gene sequences so that V and J genes could be assigned. A later analysis assigned CDR3 sequences and most-parsimonious VDJ recombination scenarios with the TCRdist pipeline. A later analysis defined each TCR beta chain by its CDR3 amino acid sequence plus V-gene family, and excluded reads lacking a unique V-gene family. In a later analysis, approximately 640 highly shared, low-generation-probability nucleotide sequences were removed to address suspected cross-contamination and a sequencing artifact. A later analysis calculated a clonal expansion index for each public chain from normalized within-repertoire ranks of inferred template counts. Generation probabilities in a later analysis came from a VDJ recombination model fitted to out-of-frame rearrangements, and those results were checked against IGoR. Hypergeometric tests were used in a later analysis to score TCR-TCR, TCR-HLA and TCR-CMV co-occurrence, with a repertoire-size bias correction applied to the TCR pairs. A later analysis estimated false discovery rates by permuting HLA or CMV assignments 20 times. In a later analysis, co-occurring TCRs were grouped with DBSCAN, and TCRdist sequence similarity was added when clustering was performed within HLA-allele-positive subsets. Repertoires with fewer than 30,000 or more than 120,000 public chains were left out of co-occurrence clustering, as were about 5 repertoires with anomalous nucleotide sharing. The source is immuneACCESS, and TCRdb retained only in-frame sequences with V and J called. Part of the clones is not carried over; for the studies checked, unresolved V genes explain less than half of this, and the remainder is unexplained. V and J calls and clone size are copied from that table; D and trimming were computed from the DNA. The sample table holds around 67,000 clones, of which 75% to 80% were seen once. The ten top clones hold about 8% of the sample.

This chain joins TRBV5-4 to TRBJ2-7, with TRBD2 perhaps the D gene, on 7 matching bases. The TCR originated in a man between 18 and 29 years old in good health and CMV-seropositive. The specimen was PBMCs. In nucleotides, the sequence is TGTGCCAGCAGCTTGGAGGGGGGGAGGTACGAGCAGTACTTC. The encoded protein is CASSLEGGRYEQYF.